This T cell receptor (beta chain) appears in the sequencing data of a study of T cells after somatic rescue of genetic block. Sequenced by immunoSEQ multiplex PCR; TCRdb stores in-frame clones only, minus some. Here the sample spans 110,000 or so clones, around nine tenths being singletons. This CDR3 has 14 amino acids. Trimming removed 2 bases at V and 5 bases at J, with 12 bases between. Germline lookup yields CDR1 MNHEY and CDR2 SVGAGI. Sequencing input: peripheral blood mononuclear cells (PBMCs). The chain has TRBV6-5 and TRBJ1-1; D ambiguous. The clonotype was recovered from a woman younger than 30. CDR3 DNA sequence: TGTGCCAGCAGTTACGAGTCCTCGGGGACTGAAGCTTTCTTT. Residues: CASSYESSGTEAFF.